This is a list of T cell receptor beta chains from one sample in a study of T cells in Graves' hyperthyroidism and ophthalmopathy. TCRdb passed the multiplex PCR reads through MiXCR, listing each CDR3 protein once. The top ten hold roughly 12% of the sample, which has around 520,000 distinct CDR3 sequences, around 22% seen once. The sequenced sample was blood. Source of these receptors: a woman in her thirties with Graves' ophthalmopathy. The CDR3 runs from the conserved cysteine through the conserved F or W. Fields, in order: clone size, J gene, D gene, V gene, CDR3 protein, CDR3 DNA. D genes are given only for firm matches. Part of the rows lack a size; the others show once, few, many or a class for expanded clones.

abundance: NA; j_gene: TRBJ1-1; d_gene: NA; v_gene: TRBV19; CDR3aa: CASPFWGGGRRVGTEAFF; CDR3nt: TGTGCCAGCCCCTTTTGGGGCGGGGGGCGAAGGGTAGGCACTGAAGCTTTCTTT
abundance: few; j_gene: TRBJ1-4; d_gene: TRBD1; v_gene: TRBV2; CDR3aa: CASSGDRGSGANEKLFF; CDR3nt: TGTGCCAGCAGCGGGGACAGGGGGTCAGGAGCTAATGAAAAACTGTTTTTT
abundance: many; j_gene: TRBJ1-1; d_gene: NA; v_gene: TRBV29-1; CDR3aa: CSVEDWPAGGTEAFF; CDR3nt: TGCAGCGTTGAAGATTGGCCGGCTGGCGGGACTGAAGCTTTCTTT
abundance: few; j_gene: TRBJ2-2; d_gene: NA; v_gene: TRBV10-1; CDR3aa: CASSEGSSGNTGELFF; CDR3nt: TGCGCCAGCAGTGAGGGCAGTAGCGGTAACACCGGGGAGCTGTTTTTT
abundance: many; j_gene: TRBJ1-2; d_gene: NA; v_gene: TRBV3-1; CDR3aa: CASSQVTPNYGYTF; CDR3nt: TGTGCCAGCAGCCAAGTGACCCCTAACTATGGCTACACCTTC
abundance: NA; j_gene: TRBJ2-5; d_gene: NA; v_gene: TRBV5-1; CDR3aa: CASSNRDTYEGETQYF; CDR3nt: TGCGCCAGCAGCAACCGGGACACCTACGAAGGAGAGACCCAGTACTTC
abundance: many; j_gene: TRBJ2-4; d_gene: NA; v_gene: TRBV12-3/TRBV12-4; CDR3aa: CASSLATTQQSKNIKYF; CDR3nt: TGTGCCAGCAGTTTAGCGACTACACAACAGAGCAAAAACATTAAGTACTTC
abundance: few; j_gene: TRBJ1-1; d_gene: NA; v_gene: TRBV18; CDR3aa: CASSPQSREAFF; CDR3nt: TGTGCCAGCTCACCACAATCCCGGGAAGCTTTCTTT
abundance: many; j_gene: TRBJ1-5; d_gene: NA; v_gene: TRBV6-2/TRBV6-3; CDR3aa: CASTRWNQPQHF; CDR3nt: TGTGCCAGCACCCGGTGGAATCAGCCCCAGCATTTT
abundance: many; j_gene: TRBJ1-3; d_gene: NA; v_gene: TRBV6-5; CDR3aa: CASMPGAGNTIYF; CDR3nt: TGTGCCAGCATGCCAGGGGCTGGAAACACCATATATTTT
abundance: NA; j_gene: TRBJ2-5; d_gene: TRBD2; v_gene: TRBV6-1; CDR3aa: CASWRGAQETQYF; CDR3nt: TGTGCCAGCTGGCGGGGGGCCCAAGAGACCCAGTACTTC
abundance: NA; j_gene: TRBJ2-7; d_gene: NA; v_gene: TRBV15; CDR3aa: CATSNRDGTYEQYF; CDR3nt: TGTGCCACCAGCAACCGGGACGGTACCTACGAGCAGTACTTC
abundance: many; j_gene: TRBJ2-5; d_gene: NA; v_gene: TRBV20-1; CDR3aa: CSTGGQQETQYF; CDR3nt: TGCAGCACGGGAGGACAGCAAGAGACCCAGTACTTC
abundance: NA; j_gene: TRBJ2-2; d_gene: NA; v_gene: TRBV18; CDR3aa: CASSLRQKMNTGELFF; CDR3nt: TGTGCCAGCTCACTCAGACAGAAAATGAACACCGGGGAGCTGTTTTTT
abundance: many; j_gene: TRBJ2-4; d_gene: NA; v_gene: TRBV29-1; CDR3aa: CSVEDARQPAKNIQYF; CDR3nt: TGCAGCGTTGAAGATGCCCGACAGCCAGCCAAAAACATTCAGTACTTC
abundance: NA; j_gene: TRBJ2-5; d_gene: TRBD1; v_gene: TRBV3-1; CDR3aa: CASSQERGRRETQYF; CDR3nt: TGTGCCAGCAGCCAAGAAAGGGGGCGCAGAGAGACCCAGTACTTC
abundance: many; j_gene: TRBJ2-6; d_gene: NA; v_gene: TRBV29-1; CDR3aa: CSVEGGDLSGANVLTF; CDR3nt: TGCAGCGTTGAAGGGGGGGATCTCTCTGGGGCCAACGTCCTGACTTTC
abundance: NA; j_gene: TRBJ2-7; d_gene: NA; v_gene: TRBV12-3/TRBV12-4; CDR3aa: CVSSPDALSYEQYF; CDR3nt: TGTGTCAGCAGCCCGGATGCTCTCTCCTACGAGCAGTACTTC
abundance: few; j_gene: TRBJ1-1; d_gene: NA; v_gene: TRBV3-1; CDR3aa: CASSQEGVANTEAFF; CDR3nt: TGTGCCAGCAGCCAAGAGGGCGTTGCGAACACTGAAGCTTTCTTT
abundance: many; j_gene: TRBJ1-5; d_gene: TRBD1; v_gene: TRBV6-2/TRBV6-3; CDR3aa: CASSYWDSSNQPQHF; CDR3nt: TGTGCCAGCAGTTACTGGGACAGTAGCAATCAGCCCCAGCATTTT
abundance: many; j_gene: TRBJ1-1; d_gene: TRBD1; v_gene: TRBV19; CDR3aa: CASSTTGDTEAFF; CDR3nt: TGTGCCAGCAGCACGACAGGGGACACTGAAGCTTTCTTT
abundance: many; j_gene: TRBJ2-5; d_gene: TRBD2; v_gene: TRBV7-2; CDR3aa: CASSLFPGGPEETQYF; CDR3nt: TGTGCCAGCAGCTTATTTCCGGGGGGGCCGGAAGAGACCCAGTACTTC
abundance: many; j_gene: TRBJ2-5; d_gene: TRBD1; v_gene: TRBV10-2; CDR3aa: CASSADREQETQYF; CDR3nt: TGCGCCAGCAGCGCTGACAGGGAACAAGAGACCCAGTACTTC